These T cell receptor beta chains were read from a single sample in a study of T cells in localized non-small cell lung cancer. Assay used: immunoSEQ multiplex PCR; TCRdb lists only in-frame clones, some missing. In the table there are under 55,000 clones, around 82% of which are singletons. The sequencing here drew on PBMCs, taken before any cancer treatment. The receptors were sampled from a woman aged 35 to 70 with stage II lung adenocarcinoma. Each CDR3 is given with its conserved first and last residue. A D gene is named only where the DNA matches it firmly. Clone size is not always given. Where it is, it says once, few, many or a class for expanded clones.

clone size | V gene | D gene | CDR3 protein
- | TRBV19 | TRBD2 | CASKSASGGAYEQYF
once | TRBV4-3 | - | CASSQDFLTSYNSPLHF
- | TRBV5-1 | - | CASRETGIVETQYF
- | TRBV7-2 | TRBD1 | CASSSRRQGAQHEQYF
few | TRBV5-6 | - | CASSLLGNTEAFF
- | TRBV6-5 | TRBD1 | CASRRGQGNYGYTF
- | TRBV7-3 | - | CASSLIAWETQYF
- | TRBV5-8 | - | CASSLGDHSYEQYF
- | TRBV28 | - | CASSVGGSSYEQYF
- | TRBV10-2 | TRBD2 | CASRGGTSGGGNEQFF
- | TRBV10-2 | - | CAITRGASLYNEQFF
- | TRBV6-6 | - | CASSYSAANYGYTF
- | TRBV11-1 | - | CASSSQRNTIYF
- | TRBV4-3 | TRBD2 | CASSQVIGGFYNEQFF
few | TRBV5-4 | - | CASSSAQGRDSPLHF